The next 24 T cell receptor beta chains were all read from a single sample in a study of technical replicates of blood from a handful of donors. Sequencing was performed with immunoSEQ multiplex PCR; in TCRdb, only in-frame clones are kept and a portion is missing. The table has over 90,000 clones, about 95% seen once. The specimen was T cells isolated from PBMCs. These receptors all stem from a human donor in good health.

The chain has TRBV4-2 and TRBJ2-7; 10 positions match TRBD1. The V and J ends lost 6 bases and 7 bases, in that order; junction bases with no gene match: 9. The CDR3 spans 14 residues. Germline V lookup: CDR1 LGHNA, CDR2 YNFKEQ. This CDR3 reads CASSRDRGPGEQYF. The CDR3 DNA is TGTGCCAGCAGTCGAGACAGGGGGCCCGGAGAGCAGTACTTC.

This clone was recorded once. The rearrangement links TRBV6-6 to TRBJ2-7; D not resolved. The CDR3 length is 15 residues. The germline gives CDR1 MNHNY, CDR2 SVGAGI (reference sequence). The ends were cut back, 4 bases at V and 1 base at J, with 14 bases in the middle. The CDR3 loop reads CASSSNKLRSYEQYF. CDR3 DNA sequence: TGTGCCAGCAGTTCAAATAAATTGCGGTCCTACGAGCAGTACTTC.

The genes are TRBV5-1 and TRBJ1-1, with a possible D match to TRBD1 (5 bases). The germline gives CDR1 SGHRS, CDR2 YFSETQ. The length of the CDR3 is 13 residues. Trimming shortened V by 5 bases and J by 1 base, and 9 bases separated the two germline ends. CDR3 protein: CASSTTGNTEAFF. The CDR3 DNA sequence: TGCGCCAGCAGTACAACAGGGAACACTGAAGCTTTCTTT.

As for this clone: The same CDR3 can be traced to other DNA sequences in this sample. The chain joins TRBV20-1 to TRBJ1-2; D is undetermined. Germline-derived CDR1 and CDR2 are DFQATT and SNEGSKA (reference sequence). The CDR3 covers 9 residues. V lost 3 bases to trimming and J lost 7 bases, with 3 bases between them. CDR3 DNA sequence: TGCAGTGCTAGTCGTGGCTACACCTTC. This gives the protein CSASRGYTF.

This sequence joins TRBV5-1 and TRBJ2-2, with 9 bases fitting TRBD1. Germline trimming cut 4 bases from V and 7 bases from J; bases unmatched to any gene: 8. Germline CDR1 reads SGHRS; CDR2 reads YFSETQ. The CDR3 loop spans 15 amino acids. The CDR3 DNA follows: TGCGCCAGCAGCAACCGGGACAGGGACAACGGGGAGCTGTTTTTT. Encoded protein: CASSNRDRDNGELFF.

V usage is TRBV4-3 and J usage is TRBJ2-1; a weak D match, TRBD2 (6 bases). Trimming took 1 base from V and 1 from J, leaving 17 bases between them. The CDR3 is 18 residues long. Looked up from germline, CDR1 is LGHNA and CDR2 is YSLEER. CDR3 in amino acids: CASSQVGGMRPSYNEQFF. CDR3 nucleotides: TGCGCCAGCAGCCAAGTAGGAGGGATGAGACCTTCCTACAATGAGCAGTTCTTC.

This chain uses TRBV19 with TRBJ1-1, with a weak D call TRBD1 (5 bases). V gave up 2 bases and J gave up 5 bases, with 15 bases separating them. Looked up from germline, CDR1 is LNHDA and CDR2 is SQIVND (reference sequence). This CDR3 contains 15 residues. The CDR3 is CASSIFSVGGTEAFF. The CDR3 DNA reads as TGTGCCAGTAGTATATTTTCGGTCGGGGGGACTGAAGCTTTCTTT.

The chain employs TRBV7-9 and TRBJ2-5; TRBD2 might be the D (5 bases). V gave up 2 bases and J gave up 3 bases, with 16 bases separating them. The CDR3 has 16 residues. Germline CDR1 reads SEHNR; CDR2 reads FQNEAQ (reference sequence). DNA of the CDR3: TGTGCCAGCAGCTTACCCGACTACAGTTTAGAAGAGACCCAGTACTTC. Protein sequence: CASSLPDYSLEETQYF.

The CDR3 region is CASSLNSFGNTEAFF. CDR3 sequence (DNA): TGCGCCAGCAGCTTGAACAGCTTTGGGAACACTGAAGCTTTCTTT. The chain links TRBV5-1 to TRBJ1-1; D is unresolved. In germline, CDR1 is SGHRS, CDR2 YFSETQ. The CDR3 consists of 15 residues. V was pared by 1 base and J by 1 base, with 11 bases between.

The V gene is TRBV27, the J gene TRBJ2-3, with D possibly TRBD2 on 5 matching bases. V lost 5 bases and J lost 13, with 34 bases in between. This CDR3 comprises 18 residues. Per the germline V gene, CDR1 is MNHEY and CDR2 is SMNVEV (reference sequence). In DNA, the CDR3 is TGTGCCAGCAGTCGCCGACGGACTTCTCCCATACCGCCAAATTGGGAGTATTTT. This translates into CASSRRRTSPIPPNWEYF.

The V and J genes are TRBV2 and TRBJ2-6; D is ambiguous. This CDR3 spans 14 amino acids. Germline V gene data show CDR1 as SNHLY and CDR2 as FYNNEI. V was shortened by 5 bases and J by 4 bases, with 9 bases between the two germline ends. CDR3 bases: TGTGCCAGCAGTAACACACCAGGGGCCAACGTCCTGACTTTC. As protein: CASSNTPGANVLTF.

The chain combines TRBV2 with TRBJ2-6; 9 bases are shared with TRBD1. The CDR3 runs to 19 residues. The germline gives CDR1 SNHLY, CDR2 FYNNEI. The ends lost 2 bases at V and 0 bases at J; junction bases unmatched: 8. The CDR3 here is CASSESWGTGLSGANVLTF. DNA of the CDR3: TGTGCCAGCAGTGAATCTTGGGGGACAGGGCTCTCTGGGGCCAACGTCCTGACTTTC. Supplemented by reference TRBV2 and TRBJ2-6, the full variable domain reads EPEVTQTPSHQVTQMGQEVILRCVPISNHLYFYWYRQILGQKVEFLVSFYNNEISEKSEIFDDQFSVERPDGSNFTLKIRSTKLEDSAMYFCASSESWGTGLSGANVLTFGAGSRLTVL.

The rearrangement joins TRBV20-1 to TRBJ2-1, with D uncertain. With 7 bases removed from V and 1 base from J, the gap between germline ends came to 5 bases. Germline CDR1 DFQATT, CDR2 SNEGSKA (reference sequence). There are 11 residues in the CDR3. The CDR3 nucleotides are TGCAGTGGACTTTCCTACAATGAGCAGTTCTTC. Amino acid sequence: CSGLSYNEQFF.

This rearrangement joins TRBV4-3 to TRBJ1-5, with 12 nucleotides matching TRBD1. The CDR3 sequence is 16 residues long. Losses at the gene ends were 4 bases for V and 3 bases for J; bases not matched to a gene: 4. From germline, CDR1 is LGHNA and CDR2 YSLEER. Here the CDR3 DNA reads TGCGCCAGCAGCCCGGGACAGGGGGCTCCCAATCAGCCCCAGCATTTT. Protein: CASSPGQGAPNQPQHF.

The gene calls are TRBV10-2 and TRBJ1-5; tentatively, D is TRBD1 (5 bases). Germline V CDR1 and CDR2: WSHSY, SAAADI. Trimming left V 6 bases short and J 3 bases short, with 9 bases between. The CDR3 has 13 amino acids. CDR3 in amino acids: CASRDIDNQPQHF. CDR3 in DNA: TGCGCCAGCAGGGACATAGACAATCAGCCCCAGCATTTT.

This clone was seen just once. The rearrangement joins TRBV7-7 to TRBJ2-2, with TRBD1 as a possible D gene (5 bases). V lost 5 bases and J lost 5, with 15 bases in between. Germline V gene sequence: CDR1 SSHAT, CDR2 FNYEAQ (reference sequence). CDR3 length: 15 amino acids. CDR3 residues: CASSLFSGSTGELFF. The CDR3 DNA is TGTGCCAGCAGCCTTTTCTCAGGGTCGACCGGGGAGCTGTTTTTT.

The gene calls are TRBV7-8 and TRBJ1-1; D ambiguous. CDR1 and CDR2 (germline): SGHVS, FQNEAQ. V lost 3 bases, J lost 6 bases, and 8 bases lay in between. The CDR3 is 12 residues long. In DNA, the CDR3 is TGTGCCAGCAGCTTTTTGTGGCCTGAAGCTTTCTTT. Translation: CASSFLWPEAFF.

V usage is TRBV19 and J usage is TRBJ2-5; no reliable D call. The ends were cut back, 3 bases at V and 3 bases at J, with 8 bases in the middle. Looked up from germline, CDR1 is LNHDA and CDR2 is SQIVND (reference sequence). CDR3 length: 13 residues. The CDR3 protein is CASSIDLEETQYF. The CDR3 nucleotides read TGTGCCAGTAGTATTGACTTGGAAGAGACCCAGTACTTC.

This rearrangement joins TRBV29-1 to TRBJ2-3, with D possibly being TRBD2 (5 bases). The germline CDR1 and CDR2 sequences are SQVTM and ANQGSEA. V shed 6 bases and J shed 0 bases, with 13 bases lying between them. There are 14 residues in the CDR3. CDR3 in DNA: TGCAGCGTGAGGACTTGGCCTAGCACAGATACGCAGTATTTT. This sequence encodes CSVRTWPSTDTQYF.

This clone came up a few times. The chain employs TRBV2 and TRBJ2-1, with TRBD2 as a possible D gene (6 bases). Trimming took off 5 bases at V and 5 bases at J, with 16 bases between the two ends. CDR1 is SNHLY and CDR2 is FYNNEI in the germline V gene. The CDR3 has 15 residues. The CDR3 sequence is CASSHGLGGDNEQFF. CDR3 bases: TGTGCCAGCAGTCATGGATTAGGCGGGGACAATGAGCAGTTCTTC.

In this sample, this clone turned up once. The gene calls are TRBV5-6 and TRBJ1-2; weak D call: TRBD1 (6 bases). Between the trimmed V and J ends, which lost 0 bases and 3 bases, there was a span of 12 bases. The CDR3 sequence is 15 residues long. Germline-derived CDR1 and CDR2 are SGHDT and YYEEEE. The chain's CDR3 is CASSLVGAGDYGYTF. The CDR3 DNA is TGTGCCAGCAGCTTGGTCGGAGCAGGGGACTATGGCTACACCTTC.

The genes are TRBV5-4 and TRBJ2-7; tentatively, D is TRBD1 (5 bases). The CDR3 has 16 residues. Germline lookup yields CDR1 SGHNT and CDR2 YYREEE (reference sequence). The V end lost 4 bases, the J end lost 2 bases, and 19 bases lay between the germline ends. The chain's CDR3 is CASSRMLETRAYEQYF. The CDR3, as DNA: TGTGCCAGCAGCCGCATGTTGGAGACCAGGGCCTACGAGCAGTACTTC.

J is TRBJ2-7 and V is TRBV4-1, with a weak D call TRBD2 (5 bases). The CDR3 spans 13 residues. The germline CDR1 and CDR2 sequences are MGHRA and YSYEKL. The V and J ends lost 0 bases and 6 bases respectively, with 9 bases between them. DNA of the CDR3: TGCGCCAGCAGCCAAGATTGGGAGTCCGAGCAGTACTTC. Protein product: CASSQDWESEQYF.

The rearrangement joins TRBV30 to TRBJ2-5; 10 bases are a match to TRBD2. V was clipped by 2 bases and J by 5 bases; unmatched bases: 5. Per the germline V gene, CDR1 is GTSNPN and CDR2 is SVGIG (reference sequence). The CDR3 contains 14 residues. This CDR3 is CAWSIISGGETQYF. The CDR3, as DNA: TGTGCCTGGAGTATAATTAGCGGGGGGGAGACCCAGTACTTC.